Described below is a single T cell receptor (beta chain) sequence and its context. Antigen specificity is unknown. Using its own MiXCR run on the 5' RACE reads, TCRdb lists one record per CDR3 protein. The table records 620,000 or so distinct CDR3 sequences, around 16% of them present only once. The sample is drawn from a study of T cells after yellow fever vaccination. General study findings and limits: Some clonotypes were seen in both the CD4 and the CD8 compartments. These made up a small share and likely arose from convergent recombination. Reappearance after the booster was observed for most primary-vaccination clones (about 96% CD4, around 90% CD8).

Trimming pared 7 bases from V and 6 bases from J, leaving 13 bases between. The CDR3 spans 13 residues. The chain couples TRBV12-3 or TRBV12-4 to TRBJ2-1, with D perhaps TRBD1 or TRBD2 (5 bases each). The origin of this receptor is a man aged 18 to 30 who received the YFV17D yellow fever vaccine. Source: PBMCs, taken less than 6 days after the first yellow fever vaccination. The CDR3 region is CASKGREFNEQFF. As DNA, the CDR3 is TGTGCCAGCAAGGGCAGGGAGTTCAATGAGCAGTTCTTC.